What follows are 18 T cell receptor beta chains derived from one specimen sequenced in a study of radiotherapy plus CTLA-4 blockade in lung cancer. The data were produced by immunoSEQ multiplex PCR, yet TCRdb's version contains in-frame clones alone and is incomplete. The sample records some 100,000 clones, 75% to 80% being singletons. The sample here was peripheral blood, taken from a patient treated with radiotherapy plus ipilimumab. These TCRs come from a human donor with non-small cell lung cancer who had a partial response to radiotherapy plus ipilimumab.

The CDR3 DNA sequence: TGTGCCAGCAGCTTAGATCTTAGGCAGGGTCGGCCTGGCTACACCTTC. Amino acid sequence: CASSLDLRQGRPGYTF. This chain uses TRBV11-2 with TRBJ1-2; D is perhaps TRBD1 (5 bases). V was pared by 0 bases and J by 7 bases, with 18 bases between. The CDR3 totals 16 residues. From germline, CDR1 is SGHAT and CDR2 FQNNGV.

The chain has TRBV7-6 and TRBJ2-2; TRBD2 agrees at 9 bases. V was clipped by 4 bases and J by 5 bases; unmatched bases: 8. The germline CDR1 and CDR2 sequences are SGHVS and FNYEAQ. The CDR3 totals 16 residues. This CDR3 is CASSYYSGSKTGELFF. The CDR3 DNA sequence: TGTGCCAGCAGCTATTATAGCGGGAGTAAGACCGGGGAGCTGTTTTTT.

The rearrangement links TRBV9 to TRBJ2-1; TRBD2 agrees at 7 bases. CDR1 and CDR2 (germline): SGDLS, YYNGEE. The V segment lost 3 bases and the J segment 0 bases; nucleotides outside the gene matches: 6. This CDR3 region has 16 residues. CDR3 loop: CASSASSGVSYNEQFF. The DNA for the CDR3 is TGTGCCAGCAGCGCCTCGAGCGGGGTCTCCTACAATGAGCAGTTCTTC.

This clone was counted between two and nine times. The chain uses TRBV29-1 and TRBJ1-3; D call uncertain. Trimming took 2 bases from V and 4 from J, leaving 15 bases between them. This CDR3 has 15 residues. The germline CDR1 and CDR2 sequences are SQVTM and ANQGSEA. CDR3 DNA sequence: TGCAGCGTTGAATATCCGGGTGAAGGAGGAAACACCATATATTTT. This codes for CSVEYPGEGGNTIYF.

This clone turned up a few times. CDR3 region: CASSRVGLAEYNEQFF. The CDR3 coding sequence is TGTGCCAGCAGTCGGGTCGGACTAGCGGAATACAATGAGCAGTTCTTC. This chain uses TRBV28 with TRBJ2-1, with 10 bases that match TRBD2. The germline V gene encodes CDR1 MDHEN and CDR2 SYDVKM. The CDR3 runs to 16 residues. The J segment lost 4 bases and the V segment lost 5 bases, leaving 8 bases of the junction unmatched.

The chain carries TRBV5-4 and TRBJ2-1, with 10 bases fitting TRBD2. The CDR3 has 17 amino acids. Trimming cost V 0 bases and J 4 bases; bases outside gene matches: 7. Per the germline V gene, CDR1 is SGHNT and CDR2 is YYREEE (reference sequence). CDR3 nucleotides: TGTGCCAGCAGCTTGGCCGGGACTAGCGCCTCTTACAATGAGCAGTTCTTC. Its translation is CASSLAGTSASYNEQFF.

The CDR3 sequence: CASSHGTSSTDTQYF. DNA of the CDR3: TGTGCCAGCAGCCACGGGACTAGCAGCACAGATACGCAGTATTTT. J is TRBJ2-3 and V is TRBV4-2, with 9 bases fitting TRBD2. Per germline, CDR1 LGHNA and CDR2 YNFKEQ. V lost 3 bases to trimming and J lost 0 bases; unmatched junction nucleotides: 1. The CDR3 has 15 residues.

This clone appeared a few times. The chain links TRBV10-3 to TRBJ1-2, with D maybe TRBD1 (6 bases). The germline V gene encodes CDR1 ENHRY and CDR2 SYGVKD. V was trimmed by 5 bases and J by 4 bases, leaving 11 bases between them. The CDR3 is made up of 13 amino acids. The CDR3 reads CAISRGKAYGYTF. The CDR3 DNA reads TGTGCCATCAGTAGGGGGAAGGCCTATGGCTACACCTTC.

The V gene is TRBV28, the J gene TRBJ2-3, with no clear D. The length of the CDR3 is 12 residues. V gave up 1 base and J gave up 10 bases, with 9 bases separating them. Germline V gene lookup returns CDR1 MDHEN and CDR2 SYDVKM. CDR3 nucleotide sequence: TGTGCCAGCAGTTTATACACGATTGCGCAGTATTTT. Its protein product is CASSLYTIAQYF.

This clone was seen a single time. The chain carries TRBV28 and TRBJ1-1; 10 bases are a match to TRBD1. J lost 0 bases, V lost 4 bases, and 5 bases had no gene match. The CDR3 covers 16 residues. CDR1 is MDHEN, CDR2 SYDVKM, per germline. The CDR3 is CASSSRDRGMNTEAFF. DNA of the CDR3: TGTGCCAGCAGTTCTCGGGACAGGGGAATGAACACTGAAGCTTTCTTT.

This clone showed up just a few times. This chain joins TRBV28 and TRBJ1-1; 8 bases are a match to TRBD1. Germline CDR1 MDHEN, CDR2 SYDVKM. The CDR3 runs 15 residues. V shed 4 bases, J shed 1 base, and the junction held 5 bases outside the gene matches. The CDR3 protein is CASSSIGQGNTEAFF. CDR3 coding DNA: TGTGCCAGCAGTTCGATTGGACAGGGGAACACTGAAGCTTTCTTT.

The V call is TRBV7-9, the J call TRBJ2-2, with 7 bases aligning to TRBD2. Trimming at V came to 8 bases and at J to 6 bases, leaving 9 bases not matched to a gene. In germline, CDR1 is SEHNR, CDR2 FQNEAQ (reference sequence). The CDR3 length is 14 residues. The CDR3 coding sequence is TGTGCCAGCCAGGGACTACCTAGTTCCGGGGAGCTGTTTTTT. It codes for CASQGLPSSGELFF.

V gene TRBV9 combines with J gene TRBJ2-1; TRBD2 agrees at 7 bases. The CDR3 runs 16 residues. After removal of 0 bases from V and 3 bases from J, the junction contained 6 bases not matched to a gene. CDR1 SGDLS and CDR2 YYNGEE come from the germline V gene. The CDR3 is CASSVGGGSVYNEQFF. The CDR3 nucleotides read TGTGCCAGCAGCGTAGGCGGCGGGAGCGTCTACAATGAGCAGTTCTTC.

This chain uses TRBV6-5 with TRBJ1-2; D is ambiguous. With 5 bases removed from V and 2 bases from J, the gap between germline ends came to 15 bases. In germline, CDR1 is MNHEY, CDR2 SVGAGI. The CDR3 covers 15 residues. The CDR3 is CASSPLKNQNYGYTF. The DNA for the CDR3 is TGTGCCAGCAGTCCCTTAAAGAACCAGAACTATGGCTACACCTTC.

The rearrangement links TRBV6-1 to TRBJ1-4; possible D gene TRBD1, 6 bases. Trimming removed 2 bases from V and 5 bases from J, with 21 bases in between. Germline loops: CDR1 MNHNS, CDR2 SASEGT. The CDR3 loop spans 18 amino acids. In DNA, the CDR3 is TGTGCCAGCAGTGAATTAATCTTTGTTGGGACACCAAATGAAAAACTGTTTTTT. As protein: CASSELIFVGTPNEKLFF.

This rearrangement joins TRBV5-4 to TRBJ2-4; 15 bases map to TRBD2. The length of the CDR3 is 17 residues. J was trimmed by 0 bases and V by 4 bases; bases with no gene match: 2. CDR1 and CDR2 (germline): SGHNT, YYREEE (reference sequence). CDR3 loop: CASSPGLAGGAKNIQYF. In DNA form, the CDR3 reads TGTGCCAGCAGCCCGGGACTAGCGGGAGGAGCCAAAAACATTCAGTACTTC.

This chain links TRBV30 with TRBJ2-7; D is unclear. Trimming pared 0 bases from V and 4 bases from J, leaving 10 bases between. Germline V lookup: CDR1 GTSNPN, CDR2 SVGIG (reference sequence). This CDR3 is built from 13 residues. The CDR3 nucleotides read TGTGCCTGGAGTGTACTAAGTGGATACGAGCAGTACTTC. This gives the protein CAWSVLSGYEQYF.

CDR3 coding DNA: TGTGCCAGCAATATCGGGGCCGGACAGGGTAGAAATCAGCCCCAGCATTTT. Its translation is CASNIGAGQGRNQPQHF. J is TRBJ1-5 and V is TRBV2; 8 nucleotides align to TRBD1. The CDR3 spans 17 residues. J lost 4 bases, V lost 7 bases, and 15 bases had no gene match. Per germline, CDR1 SNHLY and CDR2 FYNNEI.